The 25 T cell receptor beta chains below all came from one sample that was sequenced in a study of blood T cell repertoires in COVID-19. Produced via immunoSEQ multiplex PCR; TCRdb's table is partial and in-frame only. The sample includes some 300,000 clones, roughly 87% of them seen just once. Sequenced: PBMCs or T cells enriched from blood (not recorded which). Receptors originate from a young woman who had recovered from COVID-19.

A single count supports this clone. The J gene is TRBJ2-5, the V gene TRBV25-1; tentatively, D is TRBD1 (6 bases). The germline gives CDR1 MGHDK, CDR2 SYGVNS. This CDR3 comprises 14 residues. Between the trimmed V and J ends, which lost 6 bases and 2 bases, there was a span of 13 bases. CDR3 sequence: CASRGTGRQETQYF. CDR3 nucleotides: TGTGCCAGCAGGGGAACAGGGCGTCAAGAGACCCAGTACTTC.

The chain combines TRBV5-6 with TRBJ1-6, with D maybe TRBD1 (5 bases). CDR3 length: 14 amino acids. V was trimmed by 4 bases and J by 3 bases, leaving 8 bases between them. CDR1 is SGHDT and CDR2 is YYEEEE in the germline V gene. CDR3 nucleotides: TGTGCCAGCAGCGGCGACAGCTATAATTCACCCCTCCACTTT. Amino acids: CASSGDSYNSPLHF.

The CDR3 sequence is CASSIVTGVDIQYF. The CDR3, as DNA: TGTGCCAGTAGTATTGTCACAGGGGTGGACATTCAGTACTTC. The rearrangement links TRBV19 to TRBJ2-4; 7 bases align to TRBD1. The CDR3 consists of 14 residues. Looked up from germline, CDR1 is LNHDA and CDR2 is SQIVND (reference sequence). Trimming cost V 3 bases and J 8 bases; bases outside gene matches: 7.

The gene calls are TRBV30 and TRBJ2-3, with 7 positions matching TRBD2. Germline assignment: CDR1 GTSNPN and CDR2 SVGIG (reference sequence). The V and J ends lost 1 base and 5 bases, in that order; junction bases with no gene match: 9. The CDR3 is 15 residues long. CDR3 sequence (DNA): TGTGCCTGGAGTGCTAGCGGTGGGGTAGTAGATACGCAGTATTTT. Its translation: CAWSASGGVVDTQYF.

The chain carries TRBV19 and TRBJ2-1; 8 nucleotides line up with TRBD1. Trimming removed 1 base from V and 10 bases from J; junction bases left unmatched: 0. This CDR3 comprises 12 residues. The germline CDR1 and CDR2 sequences are LNHDA and SQIVND (reference sequence). CDR3 loop: CASSIGTGEQFF. Here the CDR3 DNA reads TGTGCCAGTAGTATAGGGACAGGGGAGCAGTTCTTC. Based on the CDR3 plus reference TRBV19 and TRBJ2-1, the full variable domain is DGGITQSPKYLFRKEGQNVTLSCEQNLNHDAMYWYRQDPGQGLRLIYYSQIVNDFQKGDIAEGYSVSREKKESFPLTVTSAQKNPTAFYLCASSIGTGEQFFGPGTRLTVL.

The V call is TRBV6-2 or TRBV6-3, the J call TRBJ1-6; D uncertain. Per germline, CDR1 MNHEY and CDR2 SVGEGT. V lost 2 bases to trimming and J lost 5 bases, with 4 bases between them. This CDR3 has 13 residues. CDR3 coding DNA: TGTGCCAGCAGTTACGAGGATAATTCACCCCTCCACTTT. The encoded protein is CASSYEDNSPLHF.

The gene calls are TRBV7-2 and TRBJ1-2, with 7 positions matching TRBD1. With V trimmed by 1 base and J by 6 bases, 5 bases remained unmatched. The germline gives CDR1 SGHTA, CDR2 FQGNSA. The CDR3 totals 14 residues. The CDR3 DNA follows: TGTGCCAGCAGCTTAGGGGTGGGGACAGATGGCTACACCTTC. Amino acid sequence: CASSLGVGTDGYTF.

The rearrangement links TRBV29-1 to TRBJ2-2; possibly TRBD2 for D (5 bases). This CDR3 is built from 14 residues. Trimming pared 3 bases from V and 0 bases from J, leaving 8 bases between. CDR1 and CDR2 from the germline V gene are SQVTM and ANQGSEA. The CDR3 DNA reads TGCAGCGTTGACCGGGATCCGAACACCGGGGAGCTGTTTTTT. This encodes CSVDRDPNTGELFF.

This chain joins TRBV29-1 and TRBJ1-1; TRBD1 might be the D (5 bases). V lost 5 bases and J lost 6, with 16 bases in between. The CDR3 is 13 residues long. Looked up from germline, CDR1 is SQVTM and CDR2 is ANQGSEA. CDR3 in DNA: TGCAGCGTTCTTAGAAGGGGAAATCCTGAAGCTTTCTTT. Amino acid sequence: CSVLRRGNPEAFF.

This clone was counted a single time. The chain has TRBV5-5 and TRBJ1-5; D may be TRBD1 (6 bases). This CDR3 region has 14 residues. The V end was cut by 1 base, the J end by 9 bases, with 14 bases between. Germline V gene data show CDR1 as SGHKS and CDR2 as YYEKEE (reference sequence). The CDR3 sequence: CASSLTLQGGPQHF. CDR3 sequence (DNA): TGTGCCAGCAGCTTGACTCTACAGGGTGGGCCCCAGCATTTT.

The chain links TRBV20-1 to TRBJ2-2, with D perhaps TRBD1 (5 bases). The length of the CDR3 is 14 residues. V was trimmed by 3 bases and J by 9 bases, leaving 17 bases between them. Germline V lookup: CDR1 DFQATT, CDR2 SNEGSKA (reference sequence). CDR3 loop: CSASARTYPRELFF. The CDR3 coding sequence is TGCAGTGCTAGTGCCCGGACATACCCCAGGGAGCTGTTTTTT.

This rearrangement joins TRBV19 to TRBJ2-5; D call uncertain. The CDR3 is made up of 14 amino acids. Germline V lookup: CDR1 LNHDA, CDR2 SQIVND (reference sequence). Trimming stripped 3 bases from V and 3 bases from J, with 11 bases between. CDR3 sequence reads: CASSIGSGEETQYF. CDR3 DNA sequence: TGTGCCAGTAGTATTGGTTCGGGTGAAGAGACCCAGTACTTC.

This clone was observed a handful of times. V is TRBV6-6 and J is TRBJ2-7, with D possibly TRBD1 on 6 matching bases. V shed 4 bases and J shed 3 bases, with 10 bases lying between them. This CDR3 has 13 amino acids. Germline V gene sequence: CDR1 MNHNY, CDR2 SVGAGI (reference sequence). CDR3 sequence: CASSSTGHYEQYF. CDR3 in DNA: TGTGCCAGCAGTTCGACAGGACACTACGAGCAGTACTTC.

The chain couples TRBV28 to TRBJ1-2; D possibly corresponds to TRBD1 (5 bases). V lost 3 bases to trimming and J lost 5 bases, with 16 bases between them. There are 15 residues in the CDR3. Germline CDR1 reads MDHEN; CDR2 reads SYDVKM. DNA for the CDR3: TGTGCCAGCAGTTTGTTAGCAGACCAGGGATATGGCTACACCTTC. It codes for CASSLLADQGYGYTF.

A word on this clone: At one of its ends the junction is not consistent with the germline gene, which may arise from a read error. The chain carries TRBV2 and TRBJ2-7; 7 nucleotides match TRBD1. The CDR3 has 13 amino acids. Germline V gives CDR1 SNHLY, CDR2 FYNNEI. The CDR3 DNA is TGTGCCAGCAGGGAAGACAGGGCGGGCGAGCAGTACTTC. Translated: CASREDRAGEQYF.

V usage is TRBV5-4 and J usage is TRBJ2-5, with 7 bases matching TRBD2. Losses at the gene ends were 3 bases for V and 2 bases for J; bases not matched to a gene: 10. The length of the CDR3 is 16 residues. Per the germline V gene, CDR1 is SGHNT and CDR2 is YYREEE (reference sequence). As DNA, the CDR3 is TGTGCCAGCAGCTCTAAACTAGCGCCAAGGCAAGAGACCCAGTACTTC. Translating gives CASSSKLAPRQETQYF.

The V gene is TRBV5-1, the J gene TRBJ2-7; 7 bases match TRBD2. The CDR3 has 16 amino acids. Trimming cost V 0 bases and J 1 base; bases outside gene matches: 7. Per germline, CDR1 SGHRS and CDR2 YFSETQ. The CDR3 loop is CASSLGGGGKSYEQYF. CDR3 sequence (DNA): TGCGCCAGCAGCTTGGGTGGGGGAGGGAAATCCTACGAGCAGTACTTC.

The chain employs TRBV1 and TRBJ1-5; TRBD1, the table's D call, lacks a check against the DNA. TRBV1 has pseudogene status. The CDR3 has 18 amino acids. CDR3 DNA sequence: TGCACCAGCAGCCATGATCTACCGGGACAGGGGAGCGGTCAGCCCCAGCATTTT. Amino acid sequence: CTSSHDLPGQGSGQPQHF.

The chain recombines TRBV6-2 or TRBV6-3 with TRBJ2-7, with D perhaps TRBD2 (6 bases). Germline V lookup: CDR1 MNHEY, CDR2 SVGEGT. V dropped 0 bases and J dropped 5 bases, with 17 bases sitting between them. The length of the CDR3 is 16 residues. The CDR3 nucleotides are TGTGCCAGCAGTTACTCGACCTTTGGGGACTTGGACGAGCAGTACTTC. Encoded protein: CASSYSTFGDLDEQYF.

The chain combines TRBV30 with TRBJ1-2; no firm D call. V lost 4 bases, J lost 2 bases, and 11 bases lay in between. Germline CDR1 is GTSNPN and CDR2 is SVGIG (reference sequence). The CDR3 runs 13 residues. The CDR3 is CAWKTGRNYGYTF. In nucleotides, the CDR3 is TGTGCCTGGAAAACCGGCAGGAACTATGGCTACACCTTC.

The J gene is TRBJ2-1, the V gene TRBV2; 7 bases are shared with TRBD1. CDR3 length: 15 residues. Germline CDR1 reads SNHLY; CDR2 reads FYNNEI. The V gene end was trimmed by 6 bases and the J gene end by 2 bases; junction bases not matched to a gene: 7. The DNA of the CDR3 is TGTGCCAGCAGAAGGGACAGCCAACCCTACAATGAGCAGTTCTTC. It specifies CASRRDSQPYNEQFF. The variable domain in full, with the rest retrieved from reference TRBV2 and TRBJ2-1, is EPEVTQTPSHQVTQMGQEVILRCVPISNHLYFYWYRQILGQKVEFLVSFYNNEISEKSEIFDDQFSVERPDGSNFTLKIRSTKLEDSAMYFCASRRDSQPYNEQFFGPGTRLTVL.

The chain recombines TRBV28 with TRBJ2-2, with 9 nucleotides matching TRBD2. CDR1 MDHEN and CDR2 SYDVKM come from the germline V gene. V lost 6 bases to trimming and J lost 5 bases; unmatched junction nucleotides: 10. The CDR3 is made up of 16 amino acids. The CDR3 nucleotides are TGTGCCAGCAGACCTCGCGGGGGGGCAGGAACCGGGGAGCTGTTTTTT. Translating it yields CASRPRGGAGTGELFF.

V is TRBV19 and J is TRBJ2-2; tentative D call: TRBD2 (5 bases). CDR3 length equals 15 residues. V was cut by 3 bases and J by 2 bases, with 10 bases left in between. The germline V gene has CDR1 LNHDA and CDR2 SQIVND (reference sequence). DNA of the CDR3: TGTGCCAGTAGTATTTTTAGCGCCAACACCGGGGAGCTGTTTTTT. This codes for CASSIFSANTGELFF. The whole variable domain, filled in from reference TRBV19 and TRBJ2-2, reads DGGITQSPKYLFRKEGQNVTLSCEQNLNHDAMYWYRQDPGQGLRLIYYSQIVNDFQKGDIAEGYSVSREKKESFPLTVTSAQKNPTAFYLCASSIFSANTGELFFGEGSRLTVL.

This chain joins TRBV5-1 and TRBJ2-3, with D perhaps matching TRBD1 (5 bases). V was clipped by 0 bases and J by 5 bases, with 16 bases between them. The CDR3 has 16 amino acids. The germline V gene encodes CDR1 SGHRS and CDR2 YFSETQ. In nucleotides, the CDR3 is TGCGCCAGCAGCTTGGAGGGCAGGGTCATGGTAGATACGCAGTATTTT. Encoded protein: CASSLEGRVMVDTQYF.

The chain recombines TRBV7-8 with TRBJ1-1; D perhaps matches TRBD1 (6 bases). This CDR3 is 14 amino acids long. Germline lookup yields CDR1 SGHVS and CDR2 FQNEAQ. V was clipped by 3 bases and J by 1 base, with 9 bases between them. CDR3 sequence: CASSFNRANTEAFF. CDR3 sequence (DNA): TGTGCCAGCAGCTTCAACAGGGCGAACACTGAAGCTTTCTTT.